The TCR beta chain described here comes from a study of beta chain features in type 1 diabetes. Notes on the study in general: It was among patients, rather than healthy donors, that naive, central memory and Treg TCRB repertoires appeared more similar. Patients with type 1 diabetes carried fewer insertions and had more deletions at their VDJ junctions. Shorter templates might be favored by PCR, equally in patients and controls.

Investigators reverse transcribed all isolated RNA, so they sequenced expressed TCRB transcripts. The method was immunoSEQ multiplex PCR; TCRdb's version includes in-frame clones alone and lacks a portion of them. The table lists 350,000 to 450,000 clones, about 14% of them singletons. This clone was detected a few times. Antigen specificity is unknown. Specimen: naive CD4+ T cells from blood. The TCR sequence derives from a young woman in good health.

The CDR3 nucleotides read TGTGCCAGCAGCTTAGAAACCGGGACTAGAGGTAATGAGCAGTTCTTC. It translates to CASSLETGTRGNEQFF. The chain has TRBV11-3 and TRBJ2-1, with 8 bases lining up with TRBD2. Germline CDR1 is SGHNT and CDR2 is YENEEA. V was pared by 0 bases and J by 7 bases, with 8 bases of the junction left unmatched. The CDR3 extends over 16 amino acids.